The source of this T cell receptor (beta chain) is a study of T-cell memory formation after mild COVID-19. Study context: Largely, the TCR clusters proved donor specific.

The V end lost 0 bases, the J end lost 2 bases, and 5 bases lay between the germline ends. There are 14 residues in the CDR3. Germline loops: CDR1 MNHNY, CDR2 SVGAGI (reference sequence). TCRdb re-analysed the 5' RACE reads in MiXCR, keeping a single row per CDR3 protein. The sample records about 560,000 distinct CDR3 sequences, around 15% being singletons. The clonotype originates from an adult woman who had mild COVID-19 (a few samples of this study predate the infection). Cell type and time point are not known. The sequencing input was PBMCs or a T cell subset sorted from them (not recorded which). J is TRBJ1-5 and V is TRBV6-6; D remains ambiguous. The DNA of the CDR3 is TGTGCCAGCAGTTACTCTCGGGGCAATCAGCCCCAGCATTTT. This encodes CASSYSRGNQPQHF.